The 4 T cell receptor beta chains listed next were all sequenced from one sample in a study of blood T cell repertoires in COVID-19. Sequencing used immunoSEQ multiplex PCR; TCRdb keeps in-frame clones, though not all of them. This table holds tens of thousands of clones, 81% found once. The material sequenced was peripheral blood. The receptors here all came from a woman between 65 and 79 years old with acute or convalescent COVID-19.

The chain uses TRBV7-8 and TRBJ2-5; 12 nucleotides line up with TRBD2. This CDR3 is 16 amino acids long. The germline gives CDR1 SGHVS, CDR2 FQNEAQ. V shed 4 bases, J shed 5 bases, and the junction held 8 bases outside the gene matches. The CDR3 loop reads CASSSRLAGAAETQYF. CDR3 DNA: TGTGCCAGCAGCTCCCGACTAGCGGGAGCTGCGGAGACCCAGTACTTC.

The chain combines TRBV2 with TRBJ2-5, with 7 nucleotides matching TRBD1. The CDR3 has 15 residues. Germline-derived CDR1 and CDR2 are SNHLY and FYNNEI. Unmatched junction bases numbered 6, after V lost 4 bases and J lost 1 base. The chain's CDR3 is CASSVETGSQETQYF. CDR3 bases: TGTGCCAGCAGTGTCGAGACAGGGAGCCAAGAGACCCAGTACTTC.

The gene calls are TRBV7-9 and TRBJ1-5, with D perhaps matching TRBD1 (6 bases). Trimming took off 0 bases at V and 3 bases at J, with 15 bases between the two ends. Germline loops: CDR1 SEHNR, CDR2 FQNEAQ (reference sequence). The CDR3 spans 17 residues. The chain's CDR3 is CASSLAPPGEVNQPQHF. The DNA for the CDR3 is TGTGCCAGCAGCTTAGCGCCCCCAGGGGAAGTCAATCAGCCCCAGCATTTT. The whole variable domain, remainder taken from reference TRBV7-9 and TRBJ1-5, is DTGVSQNPRHKITKRGQNVTFRCDPISEHNRLYWYRQTLGQGPEFLTYFQNEAQLEKSRLLSDRFSAERPKGSFSTLEIQRTEQGDSAMYLCASSLAPPGEVNQPQHFGDGTRLSIL.

The gene calls are TRBV7-8 and TRBJ1-2, with TRBD1 as a possible D gene (6 bases). Trimming took 5 bases from V and 5 from J, leaving 12 bases between them. The CDR3 has 13 residues. Per the germline V gene, CDR1 is SGHVS and CDR2 is FQNEAQ. CDR3: CASSRDRQYGYTF. The CDR3, as DNA: TGTGCCAGCAGCCGCGACAGGCAGTATGGCTACACCTTC.